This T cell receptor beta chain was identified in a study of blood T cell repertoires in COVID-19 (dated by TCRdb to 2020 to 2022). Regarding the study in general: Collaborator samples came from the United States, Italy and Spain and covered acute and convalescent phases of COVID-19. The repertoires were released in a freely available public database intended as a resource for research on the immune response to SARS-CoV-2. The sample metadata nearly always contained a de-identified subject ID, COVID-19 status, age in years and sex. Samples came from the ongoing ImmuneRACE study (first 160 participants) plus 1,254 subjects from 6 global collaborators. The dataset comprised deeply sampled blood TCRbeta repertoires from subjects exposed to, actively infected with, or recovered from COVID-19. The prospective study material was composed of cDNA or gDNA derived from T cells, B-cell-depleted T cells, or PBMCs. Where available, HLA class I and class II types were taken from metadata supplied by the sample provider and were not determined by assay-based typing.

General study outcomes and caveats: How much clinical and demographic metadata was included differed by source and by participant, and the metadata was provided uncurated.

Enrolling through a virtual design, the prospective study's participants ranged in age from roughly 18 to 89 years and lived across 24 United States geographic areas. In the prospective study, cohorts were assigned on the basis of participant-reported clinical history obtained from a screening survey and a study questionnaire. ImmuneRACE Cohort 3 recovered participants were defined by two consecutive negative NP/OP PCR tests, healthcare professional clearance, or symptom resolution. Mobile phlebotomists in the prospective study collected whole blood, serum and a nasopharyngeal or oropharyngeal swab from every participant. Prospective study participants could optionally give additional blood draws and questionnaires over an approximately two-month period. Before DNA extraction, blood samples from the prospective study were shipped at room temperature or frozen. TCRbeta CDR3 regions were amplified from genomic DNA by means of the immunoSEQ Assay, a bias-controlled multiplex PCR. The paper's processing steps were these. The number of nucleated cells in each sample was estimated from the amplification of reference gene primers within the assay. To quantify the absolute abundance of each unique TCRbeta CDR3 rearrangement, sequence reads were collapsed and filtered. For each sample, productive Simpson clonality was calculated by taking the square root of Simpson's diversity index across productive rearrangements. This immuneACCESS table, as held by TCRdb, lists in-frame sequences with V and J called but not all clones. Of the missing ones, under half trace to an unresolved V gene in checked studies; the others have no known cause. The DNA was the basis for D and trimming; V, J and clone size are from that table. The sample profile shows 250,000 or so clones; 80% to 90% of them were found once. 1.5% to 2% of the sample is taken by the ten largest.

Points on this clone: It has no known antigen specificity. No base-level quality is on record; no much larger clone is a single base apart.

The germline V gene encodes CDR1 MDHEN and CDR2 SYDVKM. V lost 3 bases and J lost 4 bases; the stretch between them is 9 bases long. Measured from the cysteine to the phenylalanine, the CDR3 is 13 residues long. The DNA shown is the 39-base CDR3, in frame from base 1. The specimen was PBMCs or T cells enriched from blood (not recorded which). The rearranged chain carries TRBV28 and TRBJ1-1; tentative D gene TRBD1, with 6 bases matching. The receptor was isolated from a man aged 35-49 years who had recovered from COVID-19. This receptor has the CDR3 CASSFGQFTEAFF. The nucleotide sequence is TGTGCCAGCAGTTTCGGACAGTTCACTGAAGCTTTCTTT.